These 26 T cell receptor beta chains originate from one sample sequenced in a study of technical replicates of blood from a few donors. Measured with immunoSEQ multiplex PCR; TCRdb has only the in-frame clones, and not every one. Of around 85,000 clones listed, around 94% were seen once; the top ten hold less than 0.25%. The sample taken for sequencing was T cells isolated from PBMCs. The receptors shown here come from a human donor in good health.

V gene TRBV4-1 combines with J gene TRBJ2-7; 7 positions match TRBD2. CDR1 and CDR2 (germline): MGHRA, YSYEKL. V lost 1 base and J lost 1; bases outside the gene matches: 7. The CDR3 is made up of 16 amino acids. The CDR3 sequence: CASSQVYGRNSYEQYF. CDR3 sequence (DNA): TGCGCCAGCAGCCAAGTCTACGGGAGGAATTCCTACGAGCAGTACTTC.

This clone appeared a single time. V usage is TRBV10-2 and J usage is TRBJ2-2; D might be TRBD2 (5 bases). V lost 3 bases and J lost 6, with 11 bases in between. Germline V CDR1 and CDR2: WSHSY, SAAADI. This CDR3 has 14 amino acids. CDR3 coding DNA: TGCGCCAGCAGTGAAGGTCTGCGGGCCGGGGAGCTGTTTTTT. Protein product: CASSEGLRAGELFF.

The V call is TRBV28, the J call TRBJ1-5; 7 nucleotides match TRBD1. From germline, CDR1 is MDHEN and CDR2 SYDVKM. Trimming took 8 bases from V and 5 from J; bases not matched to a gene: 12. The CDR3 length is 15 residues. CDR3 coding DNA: TGTGCCAGCCTCTTAGGAGGGGGCGCGCATCAGCCCCAGCATTTT. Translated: CASLLGGGAHQPQHF.

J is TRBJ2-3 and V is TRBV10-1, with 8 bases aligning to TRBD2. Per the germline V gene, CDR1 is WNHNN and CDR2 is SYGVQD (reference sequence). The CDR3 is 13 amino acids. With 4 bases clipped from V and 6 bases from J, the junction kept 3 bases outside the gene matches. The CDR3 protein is CASSGTSSDTQYF. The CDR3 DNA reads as TGCGCCAGCAGTGGGACTAGCTCGGATACGCAGTATTTT.

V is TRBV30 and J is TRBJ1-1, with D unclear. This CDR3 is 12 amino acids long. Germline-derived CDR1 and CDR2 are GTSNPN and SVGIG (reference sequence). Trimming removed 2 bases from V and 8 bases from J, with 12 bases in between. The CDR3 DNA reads TGTGCCTGGAGTTCCCTCACGCTAGAAGCTTTCTTT. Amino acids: CAWSSLTLEAFF.

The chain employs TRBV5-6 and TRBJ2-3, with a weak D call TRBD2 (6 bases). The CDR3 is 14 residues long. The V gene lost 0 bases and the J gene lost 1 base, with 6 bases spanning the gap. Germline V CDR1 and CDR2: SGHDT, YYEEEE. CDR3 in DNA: TGTGCCAGCAGCTTGGGGGGGGGCACAGATACGCAGTATTTT. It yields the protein CASSLGGGTDTQYF.

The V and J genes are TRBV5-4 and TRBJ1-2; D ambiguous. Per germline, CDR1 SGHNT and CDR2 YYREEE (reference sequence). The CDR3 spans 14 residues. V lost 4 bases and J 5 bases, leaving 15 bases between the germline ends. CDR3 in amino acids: CASSTQLGEYGYTF. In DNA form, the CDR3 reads TGTGCCAGCAGCACCCAACTCGGGGAGTATGGCTACACCTTC. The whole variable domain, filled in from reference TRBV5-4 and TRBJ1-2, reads ETGVTQSPTHLIKTRGQQVTLRCSSQSGHNTVSWYQQALGQGPQFIFQYYREEENGRGNFPPRFSGLQFPNYSSELNVNALELDDSALYLCASSTQLGEYGYTFGSGTRLTVV.

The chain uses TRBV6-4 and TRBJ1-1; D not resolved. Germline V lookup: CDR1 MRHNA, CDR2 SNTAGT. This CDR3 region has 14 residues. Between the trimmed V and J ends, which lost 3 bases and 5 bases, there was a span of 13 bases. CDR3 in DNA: TGTGCCAGCAGTGATACGACATATCCGACTGAAGCTTTCTTT. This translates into CASSDTTYPTEAFF.

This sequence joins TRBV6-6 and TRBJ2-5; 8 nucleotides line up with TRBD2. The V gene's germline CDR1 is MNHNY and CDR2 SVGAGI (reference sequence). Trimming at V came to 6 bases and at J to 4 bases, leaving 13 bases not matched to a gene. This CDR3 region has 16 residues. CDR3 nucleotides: TGTGCCAGCAGGCTAAAAGCGGGAGCTGCTGGAGAGACCCAGTACTTC. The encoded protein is CASRLKAGAAGETQYF.

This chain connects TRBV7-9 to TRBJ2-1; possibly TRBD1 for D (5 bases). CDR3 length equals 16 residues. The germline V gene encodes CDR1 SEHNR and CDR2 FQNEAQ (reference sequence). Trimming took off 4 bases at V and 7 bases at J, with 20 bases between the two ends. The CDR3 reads CASSSTDSVKGNEQFF. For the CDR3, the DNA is TGTGCCAGCAGCTCAACCGACAGTGTAAAAGGGAATGAGCAGTTCTTC.

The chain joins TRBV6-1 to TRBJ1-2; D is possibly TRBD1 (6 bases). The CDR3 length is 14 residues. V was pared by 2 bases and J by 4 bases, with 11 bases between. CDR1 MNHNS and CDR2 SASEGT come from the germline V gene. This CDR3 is CASSEIGTFYGYTF. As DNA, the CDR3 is TGTGCCAGCAGTGAAATAGGGACATTCTATGGCTACACCTTC.

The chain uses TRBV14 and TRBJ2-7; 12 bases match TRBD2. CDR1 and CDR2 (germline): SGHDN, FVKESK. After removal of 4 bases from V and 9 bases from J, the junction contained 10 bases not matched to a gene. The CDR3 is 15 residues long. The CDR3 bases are TGTGCCAGCAGCCCCCGACTAGCGGGAGTAAAGGGGCAGTACTTC. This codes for CASSPRLAGVKGQYF.

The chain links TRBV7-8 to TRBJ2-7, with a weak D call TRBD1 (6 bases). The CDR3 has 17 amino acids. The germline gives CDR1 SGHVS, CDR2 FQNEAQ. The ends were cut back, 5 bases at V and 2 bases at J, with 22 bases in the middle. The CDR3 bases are TGTGCCAGCAGCCCCAGTGTAACAGGGCGACGGACCTACGAGCAGTACTTC. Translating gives CASSPSVTGRRTYEQYF.

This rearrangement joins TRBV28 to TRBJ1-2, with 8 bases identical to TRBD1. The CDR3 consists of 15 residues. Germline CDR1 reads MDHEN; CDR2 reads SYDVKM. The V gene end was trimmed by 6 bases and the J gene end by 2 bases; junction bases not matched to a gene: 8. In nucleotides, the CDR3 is TGTGCCAGCAGACAAACAGGGGGATACAACTATGGCTACACCTTC. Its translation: CASRQTGGYNYGYTF.

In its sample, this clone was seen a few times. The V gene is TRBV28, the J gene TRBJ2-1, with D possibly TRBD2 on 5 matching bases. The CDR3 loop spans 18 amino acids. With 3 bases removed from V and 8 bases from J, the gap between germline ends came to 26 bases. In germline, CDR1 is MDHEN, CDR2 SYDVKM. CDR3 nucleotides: TGTGCCAGCAGTTTTCCCCTCACTTTGGGCCATAGCGTCCATGAGCAGTTCTTC. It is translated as CASSFPLTLGHSVHEQFF.

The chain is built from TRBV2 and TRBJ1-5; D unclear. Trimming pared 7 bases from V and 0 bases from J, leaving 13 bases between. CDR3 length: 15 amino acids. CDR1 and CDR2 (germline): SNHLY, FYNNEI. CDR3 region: CASNLSPYSNQPQHF. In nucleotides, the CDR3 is TGTGCCAGCAACTTGAGCCCGTATAGCAATCAGCCCCAGCATTTT.

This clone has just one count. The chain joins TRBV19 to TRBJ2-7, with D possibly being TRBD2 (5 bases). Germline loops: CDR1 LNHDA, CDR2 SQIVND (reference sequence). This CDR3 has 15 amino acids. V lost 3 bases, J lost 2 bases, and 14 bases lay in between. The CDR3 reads CASSITGDWTYEQYF. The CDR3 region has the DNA TGTGCCAGTAGTATTACCGGGGATTGGACCTACGAGCAGTACTTC.

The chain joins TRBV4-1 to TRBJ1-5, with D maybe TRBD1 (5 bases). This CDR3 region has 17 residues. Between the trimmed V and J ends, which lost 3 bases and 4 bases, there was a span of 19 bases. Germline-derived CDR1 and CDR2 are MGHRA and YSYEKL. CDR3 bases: TGCGCCAGCAGCCAGGACGGCCATACTAAGGGGAATCAGCCCCAGCATTTT. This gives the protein CASSQDGHTKGNQPQHF.

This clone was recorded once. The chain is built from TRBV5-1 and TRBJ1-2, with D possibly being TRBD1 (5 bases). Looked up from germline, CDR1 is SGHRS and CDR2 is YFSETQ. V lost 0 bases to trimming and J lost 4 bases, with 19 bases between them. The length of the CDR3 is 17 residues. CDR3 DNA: TGCGCCAGCAGCTTGGCGGCCCTCTCGACAGTGGCCTATGGCTACACCTTC. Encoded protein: CASSLAALSTVAYGYTF.

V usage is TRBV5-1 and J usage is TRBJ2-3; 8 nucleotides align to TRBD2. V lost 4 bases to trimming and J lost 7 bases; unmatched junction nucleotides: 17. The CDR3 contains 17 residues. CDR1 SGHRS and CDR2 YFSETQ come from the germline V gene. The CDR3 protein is CASSGGREAGEENTQYF. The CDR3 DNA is TGCGCCAGCAGCGGGGGCCGCGAAGCGGGAGAGGAGAATACGCAGTATTTT.

The CDR3 DNA follows: TGCGCCAGCAGCTTGGAGGGGTTAAACTATGGCTACACCTTC. Translating it yields CASSLEGLNYGYTF. The chain couples TRBV5-1 to TRBJ1-2; possibly TRBD1 for D (5 bases). CDR1 and CDR2 from the germline V gene are SGHRS and YFSETQ. The CDR3 loop spans 14 amino acids. The ends were cut back, 0 bases at V and 2 bases at J, with 8 bases in the middle.

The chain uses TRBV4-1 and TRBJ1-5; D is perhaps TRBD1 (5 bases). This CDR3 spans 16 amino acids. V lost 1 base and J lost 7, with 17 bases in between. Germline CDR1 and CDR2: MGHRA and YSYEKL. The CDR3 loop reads CASSQGSPGGRQPQHF. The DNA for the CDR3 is TGCGCCAGCAGCCAAGGGTCCCCGGGGGGGAGGCAGCCCCAGCATTTT.

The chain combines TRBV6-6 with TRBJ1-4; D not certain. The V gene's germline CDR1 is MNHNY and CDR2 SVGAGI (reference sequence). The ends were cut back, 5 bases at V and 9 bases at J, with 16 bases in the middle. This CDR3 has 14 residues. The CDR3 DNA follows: TGTGCCAGCAGTCTCTCGGAGGGTGCCCAAAAACTGTTTTTT. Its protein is CASSLSEGAQKLFF.

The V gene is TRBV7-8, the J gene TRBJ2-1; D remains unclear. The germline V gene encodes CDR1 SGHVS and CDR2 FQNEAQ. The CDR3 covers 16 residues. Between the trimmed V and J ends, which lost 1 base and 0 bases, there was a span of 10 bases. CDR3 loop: CASSLVSVSSYNEQFF. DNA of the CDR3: TGTGCCAGCAGCTTAGTAAGCGTCAGCTCCTACAATGAGCAGTTCTTC.

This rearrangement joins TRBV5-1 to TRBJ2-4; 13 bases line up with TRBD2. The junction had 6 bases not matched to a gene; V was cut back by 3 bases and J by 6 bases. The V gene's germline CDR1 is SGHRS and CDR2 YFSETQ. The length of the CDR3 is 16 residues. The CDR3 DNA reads TGCGCCAGCAGCTCGAGGACTAGCGGGAGTGGAAACATTCAGTACTTC. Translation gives CASSSRTSGSGNIQYF.

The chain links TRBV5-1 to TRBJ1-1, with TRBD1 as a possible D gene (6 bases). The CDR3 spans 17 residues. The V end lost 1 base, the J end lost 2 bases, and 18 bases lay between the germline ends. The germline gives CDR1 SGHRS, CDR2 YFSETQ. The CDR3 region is CASSLNLVYRVNTEAFF. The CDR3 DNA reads TGCGCCAGCAGCTTGAATCTCGTATACAGGGTAAACACTGAAGCTTTCTTT.